This entry lists 30 T cell receptor beta chains sequenced from one sample in a study of siplizumab effects on memory and regulatory T cells. Assay used: immunoSEQ multiplex PCR; TCRdb lists only in-frame clones, some missing. Of 80,000 to 130,000 clones in the sample, about 95% were seen once. The specimen sequenced was Tregs sorted from blood. The origin of the receptors is a human donor in good health.

The V and J genes are TRBV7-3 and TRBJ2-1; 11 bases align to TRBD2. CDR3 length: 15 amino acids. Germline loops: CDR1 SGHTA, CDR2 FQGTGA. The trim removed 5 bases at V and 7 bases at J, leaving 7 bases unmatched. The CDR3 bases are TGTGCCAGCAGCGGACTAGCGGGCCCCTGGAATGAGCAGTTCTTC. It is translated as CASSGLAGPWNEQFF.

V usage is TRBV5-1 and J usage is TRBJ1-2, with D unresolved. V was trimmed by 4 bases and J by 8 bases, leaving 15 bases between them. Per the germline V gene, CDR1 is SGHRS and CDR2 is YFSETQ. The length of the CDR3 is 13 residues. CDR3 nucleotide sequence: TGCGCCAGCAGCGAAGGCAGTCCAGGAGGCTACACCTTC. Translated, it gives CASSEGSPGGYTF. The whole variable domain, filled in from reference TRBV5-1 and TRBJ1-2, reads KAGVTQTPRYLIKTRGQQVTLSCSPISGHRSVSWYQQTPGQGLQFLFEYFSETQRNKGNFPGRFSGRQFSNSRSEMNVSTLELGDSALYLCASSEGSPGGYTFGSGTRLTVV.

V is TRBV11-2 and J is TRBJ2-7, with D hard to call. Germline-derived CDR1 and CDR2 are SGHAT and FQNNGV. Trimming removed 3 bases at V and 0 bases at J, with 12 bases between. There are 15 residues in the CDR3. The CDR3 sequence: CASSFYKLNSYEQYF. In nucleotides, the CDR3 is TGTGCCAGCAGCTTTTACAAATTAAACTCCTACGAGCAGTACTTC.

This sequence joins TRBV7-2 and TRBJ2-3, with D possibly being TRBD1 (5 bases). The CDR3 is 14 residues long. Trimming cost V 6 bases and J 0 bases, with 10 bases left between them. CDR1 and CDR2 from the germline V gene are SGHTA and FQGNSA. The CDR3 DNA reads TGTGCCAGCAGTTCCCGGACAAGCACAGATACGCAGTATTTT. It specifies CASSSRTSTDTQYF.

This rearrangement joins TRBV12-5 to TRBJ2-2, with D maybe TRBD2 (5 bases). The germline V gene has CDR1 LGHNT and CDR2 FRNRAP. This CDR3 is 15 amino acids long. V lost 6 bases and J lost 6, with 17 bases in between. The CDR3: CASGDRDRNSGELFF. As DNA, the CDR3 is TGTGCTAGTGGCGACCGGGATCGTAACTCCGGGGAGCTGTTTTTT.

CDR3 in amino acids: CSVIVAGRYQPQHF. The CDR3 nucleotides are TGCAGCGTGATTGTAGCAGGGAGATATCAGCCCCAGCATTTT. The rearrangement joins TRBV29-1 to TRBJ1-5, with TRBD1 as a possible D gene (5 bases). CDR1 is SQVTM, CDR2 ANQGSEA, per germline. CDR3 length equals 14 residues. The V end was cut by 6 bases, the J end by 5 bases, with 17 bases between.

This sequence joins TRBV4-2 and TRBJ2-5; D gene unclear. This CDR3 comprises 11 residues. The V end lost 1 base, the J end lost 4 bases, and 1 base lay between the germline ends. The germline V gene encodes CDR1 LGHNA and CDR2 YNFKEQ. The CDR3 DNA reads as TGTGCCAGCAGCCAAGCAGAGACCCAGTACTTC. Translated, it gives CASSQAETQYF.

V gene TRBV29-1 combines with J gene TRBJ2-1; perhaps TRBD1 as D (6 bases). Trimming shortened V by 3 bases and J by 5 bases, and 8 bases separated the two germline ends. Germline V gene lookup returns CDR1 SQVTM and CDR2 ANQGSEA. CDR3 length: 12 amino acids. CDR3 DNA: TGCAGCGTTGACAGGGGACACAATGAGCAGTTCTTC. Amino acid sequence: CSVDRGHNEQFF.

This chain uses TRBV19 with TRBJ2-3; 8 nucleotides match TRBD1. V lost 3 bases to trimming and J lost 4 bases; unmatched junction nucleotides: 15. The CDR3 is 18 amino acids. Germline CDR1 LNHDA, CDR2 SQIVND (reference sequence). DNA of the CDR3: TGTGCCAGTAGTATTAGGCCAGGGGGCCTCCTATTCCCAGATACGCAGTATTTT. This codes for CASSIRPGGLLFPDTQYF. The whole variable domain, remainder taken from reference TRBV19 and TRBJ2-3, is DGGITQSPKYLFRKEGQNVTLSCEQNLNHDAMYWYRQDPGQGLRLIYYSQIVNDFQKGDIAEGYSVSREKKESFPLTVTSAQKNPTAFYLCASSIRPGGLLFPDTQYFGPGTRLTVL.

The chain joins TRBV11-2 to TRBJ2-1, with unresolved D. CDR3 size: 12 residues. Trimming removed 0 bases at V and 9 bases at J, with 6 bases between. CDR1 is SGHAT and CDR2 is FQNNGV in the germline V gene. For the CDR3, the DNA is TGTGCCAGCAGCTTAGATCCTTCTGAGCAGTTCTTC. The encoded protein is CASSLDPSEQFF.

This sequence joins TRBV28 and TRBJ2-1; D remains ambiguous. Per the germline V gene, CDR1 is MDHEN and CDR2 is SYDVKM. V shed 4 bases and J shed 3 bases, with 13 bases lying between them. CDR3 size: 15 residues. This chain's CDR3 is CASSYRPVVYNEQFF. CDR3 DNA sequence: TGTGCCAGCAGTTATAGACCGGTAGTCTACAATGAGCAGTTCTTC.

The chain couples TRBV9 to TRBJ2-3, with 7 bases identical to TRBD1. The germline V gene encodes CDR1 SGDLS and CDR2 YYNGEE. Trimming at V came to 3 bases and at J to 4 bases, leaving 11 bases not matched to a gene. The CDR3 has 16 amino acids. For the CDR3, the DNA is TGTGCCAGCAGCGCAAAACAGGGGAGATCGTCAGATACGCAGTATTTT. Amino acids: CASSAKQGRSSDTQYF.

The chain uses TRBV5-1 and TRBJ1-6; weak D call: TRBD1 (5 bases). The germline V and J ends were trimmed by 4 bases and 7 bases, with 24 bases remaining between them. The V gene's germline CDR1 is SGHRS and CDR2 YFSETQ. The CDR3 extends over 18 amino acids. The CDR3 protein is CASSRGVGRQGLNSPLHF. The DNA of the CDR3 is TGCGCCAGCAGCCGCGGGGTGGGTCGGCAGGGTCTGAATTCACCCCTCCACTTT. The full variable domain, with the rest looked up from reference TRBV5-1 and TRBJ1-6, is KAGVTQTPRYLIKTRGQQVTLSCSPISGHRSVSWYQQTPGQGLQFLFEYFSETQRNKGNFPGRFSGRQFSNSRSEMNVSTLELGDSALYLCASSRGVGRQGLNSPLHFGNGTRLTVT.

The rearrangement uses TRBV10-2 and TRBJ1-6; no clear D. Trimming pared 4 bases from V and 8 bases from J, leaving 12 bases between. The germline V gene encodes CDR1 WSHSY and CDR2 SAAADI. The CDR3 is 14 amino acids. The DNA for the CDR3 is TGCGCCAGCAGTGTTAGTATAATGGATTCACCCCTCCACTTT. Protein product: CASSVSIMDSPLHF.

This rearrangement joins TRBV7-9 to TRBJ1-2, with a tentative D call TRBD1 (5 bases). Germline CDR1 is SEHNR and CDR2 is FQNEAQ (reference sequence). Trimming removed 5 bases at V and 3 bases at J, with 13 bases between. The CDR3 totals 14 residues. The CDR3 sequence is CASSRSGGDYGYTF. As DNA, the CDR3 is TGTGCCAGCAGCAGATCGGGAGGGGACTATGGCTACACCTTC.

V usage is TRBV30 and J usage is TRBJ2-7, with D hard to call. V was clipped by 4 bases and J by 2 bases, with 6 bases between them. The germline V gene encodes CDR1 GTSNPN and CDR2 SVGIG (reference sequence). The CDR3 totals 11 residues. The CDR3 loop reads CAWIDTYEQYF. In DNA, the CDR3 is TGTGCCTGGATCGACACCTACGAGCAGTACTTC.

The CDR3 DNA is TGTGCCAGCAGCTTTGGGCCGAGGGGGGACACTGAAGCTTTCTTT. Translated, it gives CASSFGPRGDTEAFF. The V and J genes are TRBV7-9 and TRBJ1-1; D is possibly TRBD1 (6 bases). CDR1 and CDR2 (germline): SEHNR, FQNEAQ (reference sequence). With 3 bases removed from V and 3 bases from J, the gap between germline ends came to 14 bases. This CDR3 comprises 15 residues.

This chain uses TRBV6-1 with TRBJ2-1; no clear D gene. V gave up 4 bases and J gave up 10 bases, with 8 bases separating them. From germline, CDR1 is MNHNS and CDR2 SASEGT. This CDR3 contains 11 residues. CDR3 DNA: TGTGCCAGCAGTGGACTTTCAGAGCAGTTCTTC. Protein product: CASSGLSEQFF.

The rearrangement uses TRBV5-4 and TRBJ2-7, with 10 bases matching TRBD1. Trimming cost V 1 base and J 4 bases; bases outside gene matches: 11. Germline V CDR1 and CDR2: SGHNT, YYREEE (reference sequence). This CDR3 has 17 amino acids. CDR3 region: CASSLNLDRGRKYEQYF. The CDR3 nucleotides read TGTGCCAGCAGCTTGAACTTAGACAGGGGGCGAAAATACGAGCAGTACTTC. Using reference TRBV5-4 and TRBJ2-7 for the parts outside the CDR3, the full variable domain is ETGVTQSPTHLIKTRGQQVTLRCSSQSGHNTVSWYQQALGQGPQFIFQYYREEENGRGNFPPRFSGLQFPNYSSELNVNALELDDSALYLCASSLNLDRGRKYEQYFGPGTRLTVT.

This rearrangement joins TRBV10-3 to TRBJ1-2, with TRBD1 matching over 9 bases. With V trimmed by 3 bases and J by 8 bases, 10 bases remained unmatched. Germline V gene lookup returns CDR1 ENHRY and CDR2 SYGVKD. The CDR3 totals 15 residues. This CDR3 is CAISETPGQGEGYTF. DNA for the CDR3: TGTGCCATCAGTGAAACCCCGGGACAGGGTGAGGGCTACACCTTC.

V and J are TRBV9 and TRBJ2-2; a possible D gene is TRBD2 (6 bases). The germline V gene encodes CDR1 SGDLS and CDR2 YYNGEE. V gave up 6 bases and J gave up 6 bases, with 9 bases separating them. This CDR3 region has 12 residues. CDR3: CASNPSAGELFF. CDR3 coding DNA: TGTGCCAGCAACCCTAGCGCCGGGGAGCTGTTTTTT.

As for this clone: An end of the junction does not agree with germline; a read error may underlie this. V and J are TRBV9 and TRBJ2-3, with TRBD2 matching 12 bases. Germline loops: CDR1 SGDLS, CDR2 YYNGEE. The CDR3 consists of 15 residues. The CDR3 nucleotides are TGTGCCAGCAGCGGACTAGCGGGGGTCACAAATACGCAGTATTTT. Translating gives CASSGLAGVTNTQYF.

The V gene is TRBV7-8, the J gene TRBJ1-3, with a weak D call TRBD1 (5 bases). Per germline, CDR1 SGHVS and CDR2 FQNEAQ. Trimming removed 4 bases at V and 5 bases at J, with 15 bases between. This CDR3 spans 15 amino acids. The CDR3, as DNA: TGTGCCAGCAGCTCAGTCAGGGAGTCTCGAAACACCATATATTTT. It is translated as CASSSVRESRNTIYF.

The chain uses TRBV5-1 and TRBJ1-4; tentative D call: TRBD1 (6 bases). V was clipped by 1 base and J by 6 bases, with 10 bases between them. Germline CDR1 SGHRS, CDR2 YFSETQ. There are 14 residues in the CDR3. The CDR3 reads CASSLTGWDEKLFF. CDR3 DNA sequence: TGCGCCAGCAGCTTGACAGGGTGGGATGAAAAACTGTTTTTT.

The chain carries TRBV14 and TRBJ1-4; 7 nucleotides align to TRBD1. V was clipped by 3 bases and J by 14 bases; unmatched bases: 3. The germline V gene encodes CDR1 SGHDN and CDR2 FVKESK. This CDR3 is built from 11 residues. Here the CDR3 DNA reads TGTGCCAGCAGCCAGACAGGGCGTCTGTTTTTT. As protein: CASSQTGRLFF.

The chain is built from TRBV2 and TRBJ2-5, with 8 bases that match TRBD2. J gave up 0 bases and V 2 bases, and 5 bases lay outside the gene matches. The CDR3 extends over 16 amino acids. The germline V gene encodes CDR1 SNHLY and CDR2 FYNNEI. CDR3 residues: CASSEWGGRHQETQYF. The CDR3 DNA sequence: TGTGCCAGCAGTGAATGGGGCGGGAGGCACCAAGAGACCCAGTACTTC. Filled out from reference TRBV2 and TRBJ2-5, the complete variable domain reads EPEVTQTPSHQVTQMGQEVILRCVPISNHLYFYWYRQILGQKVEFLVSFYNNEISEKSEIFDDQFSVERPDGSNFTLKIRSTKLEDSAMYFCASSEWGGRHQETQYFGPGTRLLVL.

The chain links TRBV5-4 to TRBJ1-1; maybe TRBD1 (6 bases). The V gene lost 4 bases and the J gene lost 3 bases, with 16 bases spanning the gap. CDR1 SGHNT and CDR2 YYREEE come from the germline V gene (reference sequence). CDR3 length: 15 amino acids. CDR3: CASSPPGGPYTEAFF. The CDR3 coding sequence is TGTGCCAGCAGCCCACCCGGGGGGCCCTACACTGAAGCTTTCTTT.

The rearrangement uses TRBV5-6 and TRBJ2-7; a possible D gene is TRBD2 (5 bases). The CDR3 runs to 13 residues. V gave up 2 bases and J gave up 6 bases, with 12 bases separating them. Germline CDR1 SGHDT, CDR2 YYEEEE. Here the CDR3 reads CASSLVYRGEQYF. In DNA form, the CDR3 reads TGTGCCAGCAGCTTAGTCTACCGGGGCGAGCAGTACTTC.

The chain joins TRBV7-9 to TRBJ2-5; D gene ambiguous. Trimming pared 4 bases from V and 5 bases from J, leaving 14 bases between. Germline CDR1 reads SEHNR; CDR2 reads FQNEAQ (reference sequence). The CDR3 has 14 residues. The CDR3 is CASSSGSPLETQYF. The CDR3, as DNA: TGTGCCAGCAGCTCAGGATCGCCTCTCGAGACCCAGTACTTC.

The chain employs TRBV5-1 and TRBJ2-7; the D is unclear. CDR1 and CDR2 from the germline V gene are SGHRS and YFSETQ. The CDR3 sequence is 13 residues long. V shed 0 bases and J shed 2 bases, with 6 bases lying between them. Here the CDR3 reads CASSLDTAYEQYF. Here the CDR3 DNA reads TGCGCCAGCAGCTTGGACACGGCCTACGAGCAGTACTTC.